There are a few counts of the clone carrying this TCR beta chain. The antigen remains unidentified. In TCRdb, the PCR reads were re-called with MiXCR into one record per CDR3 protein. The sample holds under 100,000 distinct CDR3 sequences, roughly 25% seen once. V lost 5 bases to trimming and J lost 9 bases, with 16 bases between them. CDR3 size: 13 residues. The germline gives CDR1 SEHNR, CDR2 FQNEAQ (reference sequence). The entry originates in a study of molecular identifiers for immune sequencing clone quantification. Findings and caveats of the study: In CMV-specific effectors, clones above 20 copies held over 99% of molecules; naive, under 1%.

The chain combines TRBV7-9 with TRBJ2-5; D is unresolved. What was sequenced was naive CD8+ T cells from blood, with Jurkat cell RNA spiked in. Subset described: FACS-sorted CD8+CD4-CCR7+CD45RA+ naive T cells. The clonotype comes from a human donor in good health. Some libraries in this study had Jurkat cell RNA spiked in. The CDR3 nucleotides read TGTGCCAGCAGCCACGGCTTTGATGAGCCCCAGTACTTC. Translated, it gives CASSHGFDEPQYF.